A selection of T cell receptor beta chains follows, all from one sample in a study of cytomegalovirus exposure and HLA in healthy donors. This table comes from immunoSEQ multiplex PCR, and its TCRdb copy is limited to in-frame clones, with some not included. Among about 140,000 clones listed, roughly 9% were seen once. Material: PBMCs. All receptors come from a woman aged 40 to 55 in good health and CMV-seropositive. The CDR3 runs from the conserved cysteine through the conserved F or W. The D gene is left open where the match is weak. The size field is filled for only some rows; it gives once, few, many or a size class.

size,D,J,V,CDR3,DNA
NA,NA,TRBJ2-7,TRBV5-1,CASSLVRGGSYEQYF,TGCGCCAGCAGCTTGGTACGCGGAGGCTCCTACGAGCAGTACTTC
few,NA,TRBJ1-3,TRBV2,CASSLQRSGNTIYF,TGTGCCAGCAGCTTACAACGCTCTGGAAACACCATATATTTT
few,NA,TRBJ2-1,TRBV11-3,CASSLGREQFF,TGTGCCAGCAGCTTAGGTCGGGAGCAGTTCTTC
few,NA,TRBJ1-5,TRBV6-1,CATSGANNQPQHF,TGTGCCACCTCAGGGGCTAACAATCAGCCCCAGCATTTT
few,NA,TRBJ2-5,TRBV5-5,CASSLPRGMETQYF,TGTGCCAGCAGCTTGCCCCGGGGAATGGAGACCCAGTACTTC
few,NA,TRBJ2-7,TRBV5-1,CASSRGMDGYEQYF,TGCGCCAGCAGCCGGGGTATGGACGGCTACGAGCAGTACTTC
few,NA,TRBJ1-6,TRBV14,CASSQRGRGNSPLHF,TGTGCCAGCAGCCAAAGGGGGAGGGGTAATTCACCCCTCCACTTT
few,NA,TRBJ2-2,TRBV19,CASTQGGAWTGELFF,TGTGCCAGTACCCAAGGGGGGGCTTGGACCGGGGAGCTGTTTTTT
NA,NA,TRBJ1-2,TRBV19,CASSISPSIYGYTF,TGTGCCAGTAGTATATCCCCGAGTATCTATGGCTACACCTTC
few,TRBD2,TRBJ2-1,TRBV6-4,CASSDSAGGPNEQFF,TGTGCCAGCAGTGACTCGGCGGGGGGTCCCAATGAGCAGTTCTTC
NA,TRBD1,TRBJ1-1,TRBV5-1,CASSPNTGGTEAFF,TGCGCCAGCAGCCCAAACACAGGGGGCACTGAAGCTTTCTTT
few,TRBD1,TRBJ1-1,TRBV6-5,CASSYRRGRSAFF,TGTGCCAGCAGTTACAGAAGGGGGCGATCGGCTTTCTTT
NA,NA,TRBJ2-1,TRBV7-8,CASSLPTRWIEQFF,TGTGCCAGCAGCTTGCCGACACGTTGGATTGAGCAGTTCTTC
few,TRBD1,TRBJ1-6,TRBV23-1,CASSLMDRLLNSPLHF,TGCGCCAGCAGTCTAATGGACAGGCTACTTAATTCACCCCTCCACTTT
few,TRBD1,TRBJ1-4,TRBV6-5,CATRQGGRGKLFF,TGTGCCACCCGACAGGGCGGGAGGGGAAAACTGTTTTTT
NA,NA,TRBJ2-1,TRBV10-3,CAISERSLYNEQFF,TGTGCCATCAGTGAGCGATCTCTATACAATGAGCAGTTCTTC
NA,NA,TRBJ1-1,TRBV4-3,CASSQDLSGGTEAFF,TGCGCCAGCAGCCAAGATCTGTCCGGGGGCACTGAAGCTTTCTTT
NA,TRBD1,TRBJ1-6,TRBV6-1,CASLLAAGGGSPLHF,TGTGCCAGCCTCCTTGCGGCAGGGGGCGGGTCACCCCTCCACTTT
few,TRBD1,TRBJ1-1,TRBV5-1,CASSLGDSWRNTEAFF,TGCGCCAGCAGCTTGGGGGACAGCTGGAGGAACACTGAAGCTTTCTTT
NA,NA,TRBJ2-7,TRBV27,CASGDRSPYEQYF,TGTGCCAGCGGAGACAGATCCCCCTACGAGCAGTACTTC
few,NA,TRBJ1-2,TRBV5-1,CASSSRPKQVSTVHGYTF,TGCGCCAGCAGCTCACGGCCTAAACAGGTGTCAACCGTTCATGGCTACACCTTC
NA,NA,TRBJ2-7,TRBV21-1,CASSKQGQGLSYEQYF,TGTGCCAGCAGCAAACAAGGGCAGGGCCTCTCCTACGAGCAGTACTTC
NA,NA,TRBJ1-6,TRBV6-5,CASSYPGGSPLHF,TGTGCCAGCAGTTACCCGGGGGGCTCACCCCTCCACTTT
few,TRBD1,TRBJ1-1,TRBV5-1,CASSSRPGTGSAEAFF,TGCGCCAGCAGCTCCCGTCCCGGGACAGGGTCGGCTGAAGCTTTCTTT
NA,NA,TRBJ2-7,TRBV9,CASSPRDTIIYEQYF,TGTGCCAGCAGCCCCCGGGACACGATCATCTACGAGCAGTACTTC
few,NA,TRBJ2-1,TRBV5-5,CASSNIQGKIYNEQFF,TGTGCCAGCAGCAATATACAGGGAAAAATCTACAATGAGCAGTTCTTC
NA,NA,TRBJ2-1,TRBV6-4,CASTPDSGKGRNEQFF,TGTGCCAGCACTCCCGATTCAGGAAAAGGAAGGAATGAGCAGTTCTTC
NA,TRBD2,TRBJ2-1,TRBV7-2,CASSWDSGAPNEQFF,TGTGCCAGCAGCTGGGATAGCGGGGCCCCCAATGAGCAGTTCTTC
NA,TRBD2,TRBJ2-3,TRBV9,CASSVGLAGGLGSDTQYF,TGTGCCAGCAGCGTAGGGCTAGCGGGGGGGCTCGGATCAGATACGCAGTATTTT
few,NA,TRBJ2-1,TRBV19,CASSISAGPHNEQFF,TGTGCCAGTAGTATATCTGCGGGGCCACACAATGAGCAGTTCTTC
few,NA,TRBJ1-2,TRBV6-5,CASSYQGTYTF,TGTGCCAGCAGTTACCAGGGGACCTACACCTTC
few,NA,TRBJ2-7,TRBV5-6,CASSSWAAPYEQYF,TGTGCCAGCAGCTCCTGGGCAGCACCTTACGAGCAGTACTTC
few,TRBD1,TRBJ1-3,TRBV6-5,CASRGTGLRNTIYF,TGTGCCAGCAGAGGGACAGGTCTAAGAAACACCATATATTTT
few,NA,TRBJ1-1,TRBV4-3,CASSQVAVNTEAFF,TGCGCCAGCAGCCAAGTCGCGGTGAACACTGAAGCTTTCTTT
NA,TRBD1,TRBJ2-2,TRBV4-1,CASSRSDRVTGELFF,TGCGCCAGCAGCCGATCGGACAGGGTCACCGGGGAGCTGTTTTTT
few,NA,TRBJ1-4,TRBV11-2,CASSNIGIFGEKLFF,TGTGCCAGCAGTAATATCGGGATTTTCGGTGAAAAACTGTTTTTT
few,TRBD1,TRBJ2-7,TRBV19,CASRRQGSYEQYF,TGTGCCAGTAGGCGACAGGGTTCCTACGAGCAGTACTTC
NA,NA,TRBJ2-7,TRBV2,CASSGSHRGLVYEQYF,TGTGCCAGCAGTGGATCACATAGAGGCCTAGTCTACGAGCAGTACTTC
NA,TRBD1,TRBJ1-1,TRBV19,CASRTGGLDTEAFF,TGTGCCAGTAGGACAGGGGGTCTGGACACTGAAGCTTTCTTT
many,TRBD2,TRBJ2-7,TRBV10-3,CAISLGGYYEQYF,TGTGCCATCAGTCTGGGGGGGTACTACGAGCAGTACTTC
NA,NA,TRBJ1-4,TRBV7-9,CASSIRGIPGGEKLFF,TGTGCCAGCAGCATACGGGGAATTCCCGGCGGTGAAAAACTGTTTTTT
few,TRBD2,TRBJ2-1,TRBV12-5,CASGSGGSGYNEQFF,TGTGCTAGTGGTTCGGGGGGTAGCGGCTACAATGAGCAGTTCTTC
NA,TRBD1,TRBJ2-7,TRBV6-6,CASSSWGQLSSYEQYF,TGTGCCAGCAGTTCATGGGGACAGTTAAGCTCCTACGAGCAGTACTTC
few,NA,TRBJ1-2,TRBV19,CASSTTGSYYGYTF,TGTGCCAGTAGTACCACAGGGTCGTACTATGGCTACACCTTC